A selection of T cell receptor beta chains follows, all from one sample in a study of T-cell reconstitution after alpha-beta-depleted transplantation in children. A single record per CDR3 protein comes from TCRdb applying MiXCR to the PCR reads. The sample has about 420,000 distinct CDR3 sequences, around 15% seen once; the top ten hold under 30%. Specimen: PBMCs, mostly from graft donor cells, collected 360 days after TCRalphabeta/CD19-depleted stem cell transplant. Source of these receptors: a boy younger than two who had a stem cell transplant for Wiskott-Aldrich syndrome, so the T cells may come from the graft donor. The conserved cysteine and the conserved F or W are not part of the CDR3 here. Fields, in order: J gene, clone size, V gene, CDR3 protein. For some rows the clone size is stated as once, few or many, or as a class when expanded; others skip it.

J: TRBJ2-3; size: -; V: TRBV11-2; CDR3: TSSSKRGDSPSSTDTQY
J: TRBJ2-2; size: few; V: TRBV11-3; CDR3: ASSLGTRNTGELF
J: TRBJ2-3; size: many; V: TRBV18; CDR3: ASSPDRDTQY
J: TRBJ2-1; size: few; V: TRBV5-1; CDR3: ASNRDLLYNEQF
J: TRBJ2-1; size: few; V: TRBV25-1; CDR3: ASSYGGDEQF
J: TRBJ2-7; size: many; V: TRBV10-3; CDR3: AIKTGRDEQY
J: TRBJ2-5; size: few; V: TRBV29-1; CDR3: SVEGVRRRQYQETQY
J: TRBJ2-3; size: few; V: TRBV14; CDR3: ASSHRGGPGTDTQY
J: TRBJ2-6; size: -; V: TRBV3-1; CDR3: ASSHPTGSGANVLT
J: TRBJ1-6; size: -; V: TRBV20-1; CDR3: SAKQTYNSPLH
J: TRBJ1-4; size: few; V: TRBV12-3/TRBV12-4; CDR3: ASGSGTNEKLF
J: TRBJ1-1; size: -; V: TRBV5-1; CDR3: ASRSADTEAF
J: TRBJ2-2; size: many; V: TRBV5-1; CDR3: ASSYSLAGGPTGELF
J: TRBJ2-2; size: -; V: TRBV5-1; CDR3: ASSWDLLTGELF
J: TRBJ2-5; size: few; V: TRBV1; CDR3: TSSQDPILAPQETQY
J: TRBJ2-2; size: -; V: TRBV7-9; CDR3: ASSLASGRRTGELF
J: TRBJ2-7; size: few; V: TRBV12-3/TRBV12-4; CDR3: ASRSSRGAPYEQY
J: TRBJ2-2; size: few; V: TRBV10-2; CDR3: ASRTPLDATELF
J: TRBJ2-7; size: few; V: TRBV7-2; CDR3: ASSFLLVGYEQY
J: TRBJ2-5; size: -; V: TRBV20-1; CDR3: SASTSGGAWETQY
J: TRBJ2-2; size: -; V: TRBV5-1; CDR3: ASRVVDTGELF
J: TRBJ2-1; size: few; V: TRBV15; CDR3: ATSSINEQF
J: TRBJ2-3; size: few; V: TRBV7-2; CDR3: ASSLESRGQY
J: TRBJ1-2; size: -; V: TRBV4-1; CDR3: ASRQENVRGDYGYT